A single sample gave rise to the 21 T cell receptor beta chains below, sequenced in a study of cytomegalovirus exposure and HLA in healthy donors. The primer mix had 60 Vbeta and 13 Jbeta primers. Libraries were prepared by immunoSEQ multiplex PCR; TCRdb keeps only in-frame clonotypes and omits some of them. The sample yields under 200,000 clones, roughly 74% seen once. The material sequenced was PBMCs. These receptor sequences come from a middle-aged woman in good health and CMV-seropositive.

J is TRBJ1-5 and V is TRBV5-1; no definite D call. The ends were cut back, 3 bases at V and 10 bases at J, with 14 bases in the middle. CDR1 is SGHRS and CDR2 is YFSETQ in the germline V gene. This CDR3 has 13 amino acids. The CDR3 DNA reads as TGCGCCAGCAGCTCCGGGTCGGGAGGACCCCAGCATTTT. Translating it yields CASSSGSGGPQHF.

This sequence joins TRBV19 and TRBJ2-3, with TRBD2 as a possible D gene (6 bases). The ends were cut back, 3 bases at V and 1 base at J, with 14 bases in the middle. Germline CDR1 reads LNHDA; CDR2 reads SQIVND (reference sequence). The length of the CDR3 is 16 residues. Here the CDR3 DNA reads TGTGCCAGTAGTATCAGCCGGGACTCTCGCACAGATACGCAGTATTTT. It encodes CASSISRDSRTDTQYF.

This rearrangement joins TRBV5-1 to TRBJ2-7; D possibly corresponds to TRBD1 (5 bases). The germline V and J ends were trimmed by 2 bases and 3 bases, with 12 bases remaining between them. The CDR3 totals 14 residues. The germline CDR1 and CDR2 sequences are SGHRS and YFSETQ. The CDR3 region has the DNA TGCGCCAGCAGCTTCTATCGTCAGGGCTACGAGCAGTACTTC. It yields the protein CASSFYRQGYEQYF.

The chain combines TRBV6-6 with TRBJ2-5; tentatively, D is TRBD2 (5 bases). The CDR3 has 14 residues. Trimming cost V 7 bases and J 7 bases, with 19 bases left between them. Germline values: CDR1 MNHNY, CDR2 SVGAGI (reference sequence). The CDR3 sequence is CASKVSGSARTQYF. As DNA, the CDR3 is TGTGCCAGCAAGGTCAGCGGTAGTGCTCGGACCCAGTACTTC.

This clone was found a few times. This chain uses TRBV28 with TRBJ2-7; the D gene is possibly TRBD2 (6 bases). CDR1 and CDR2 from the germline V gene are MDHEN and SYDVKM. Trimming took off 6 bases at V and 5 bases at J, with 20 bases between the two ends. This CDR3 is 15 amino acids long. The CDR3 coding sequence is TGTGCCAGCAGCTCAAGCGGGTGGAAAGCGGACGAGCAGTACTTC. It yields the protein CASSSSGWKADEQYF.

This chain connects TRBV6-5 to TRBJ1-2; 7 bases map to TRBD1. The J segment lost 3 bases and the V segment lost 6 bases, leaving 4 bases of the junction unmatched. This CDR3 has 13 amino acids. The germline V gene encodes CDR1 MNHEY and CDR2 SVGAGI. The CDR3 DNA follows: TGTGCCAGCAGGCCTACAGGGGACTATGGCTACACCTTC. As protein: CASRPTGDYGYTF.

This clone was detected once. The chain links TRBV5-8 to TRBJ1-4, with D hard to call. Deletions cut 0 bases from V and 8 bases from J, with 8 bases between. The CDR3 is made up of 13 amino acids. The germline V gene encodes CDR1 SGHTS and CDR2 YDEGEE. Here the CDR3 DNA reads TGTGCCAGCAGCTTGGTGGGCAGGGAAAAACTGTTTTTT. This translates into CASSLVGREKLFF.

This clone occurred a few times. The chain is built from TRBV21-1 and TRBJ2-2; TRBD2, as called in the table, went unchecked against the DNA. TRBV21-1 is recorded as a pseudogene. This CDR3 spans 19 amino acids. CDR3 bases: TGTGCCAGCATTACTTTTAATGGGCGGGAGAGCGCGAACACCGGGGAGCTGTTTTTT. Protein: CASITFNGRESANTGELFF.

The genes are TRBV28 and TRBJ1-2; a possible D gene is TRBD1 (5 bases). The CDR3 has 18 residues. V lost 4 bases to trimming and J lost 4 bases, with 25 bases between them. Germline CDR1 and CDR2: MDHEN and SYDVKM. CDR3 sequence (DNA): TGTGCCAGCAGTTCCTCGGGACTCACCCGGGAGGGGAGCTATGGCTACACCTTC. It yields the protein CASSSSGLTREGSYGYTF.

This clone was seen a single time. This rearrangement joins TRBV19 to TRBJ1-6, with 7 bases fitting TRBD1. The germline CDR1 and CDR2 sequences are LNHDA and SQIVND (reference sequence). The CDR3 covers 14 residues. J lost 10 bases, V lost 4 bases, and 7 bases had no gene match. CDR3 residues: CASSTTGDHSPLHF. The CDR3 bases are TGTGCCAGTAGTACAACAGGGGATCACTCACCCCTCCACTTT.

This rearrangement joins TRBV30 to TRBJ2-7; TRBD2 is a possible D gene (6 bases). The CDR3 covers 14 residues. Trimming removed 2 bases from V and 0 bases from J, with 11 bases in between. Germline values: CDR1 GTSNPN, CDR2 SVGIG (reference sequence). In nucleotides, the CDR3 is TGTGCCTGGAGTCGGGAGATACTCTCCTACGAGCAGTACTTC. This encodes CAWSREILSYEQYF.

This clone was recorded a few times. The chain links TRBV7-2 to TRBJ2-6; D not resolved. V gave up 4 bases and J gave up 2 bases, with 9 bases separating them. Germline V CDR1 and CDR2: SGHTA, FQGNSA. The CDR3 runs to 15 residues. The CDR3 nucleotides are TGTGCCAGCAGCTCGGTCCTAACTGGGGCCAACGTCCTGACTTTC. Amino acids: CASSSVLTGANVLTF.

This chain links TRBV28 with TRBJ1-2; a weak D match, TRBD1 (6 bases). V lost 8 bases and J 5 bases, leaving 15 bases between the germline ends. CDR1 and CDR2 from the germline V gene are MDHEN and SYDVKM. CDR3 length: 13 residues. The CDR3 DNA sequence: TGTGCCAGCGGGTCCGGGACAAATTATGGCTACACCTTC. Translated, it gives CASGSGTNYGYTF.

The chain joins TRBV7-3 to TRBJ1-1; 7 bases are shared with TRBD1. The germline V gene has CDR1 SGHTA and CDR2 FQGTGA. The CDR3 loop spans 15 amino acids. V lost 4 bases, J lost 4 bases, and 9 bases stayed unmatched. CDR3 region: CASSSSGGGLTEAFF. Written as DNA, the CDR3 is TGTGCCAGCAGCTCCTCAGGGGGAGGTCTCACTGAAGCTTTCTTT.

The chain uses TRBV5-4 and TRBJ1-1; D is unclear. CDR1 SGHNT and CDR2 YYREEE come from the germline V gene (reference sequence). V shed 0 bases and J shed 1 base, with 7 bases lying between them. CDR3 size: 14 residues. CDR3 coding DNA: TGTGCCAGCAGCTTGGACAGTTCGAACACTGAAGCTTTCTTT. Translation gives CASSLDSSNTEAFF.

The chain combines TRBV2 with TRBJ2-4; no clear D gene. CDR1 and CDR2 (germline): SNHLY, FYNNEI. The CDR3 extends over 13 amino acids. Trimming took off 7 bases at V and 0 bases at J, with 7 bases between the two ends. CDR3 loop: CASMQVAKNIQYF. In DNA form, the CDR3 reads TGTGCCAGCATGCAGGTAGCCAAAAACATTCAGTACTTC.

The chain combines TRBV6-4 with TRBJ2-2, with 9 bases matching TRBD1. Germline-derived CDR1 and CDR2 are MRHNA and SNTAGT. The CDR3 is made up of 14 amino acids. The junction had 4 bases not matched to a gene; V was cut back by 6 bases and J by 5 bases. CDR3 coding DNA: TGTGCCAGCAGACAGGGGGCAAGTACCGGGGAGCTGTTTTTT. Translating it yields CASRQGASTGELFF.

V and J are TRBV28 and TRBJ1-5; D might be TRBD1 (6 bases). Germline V gene data show CDR1 as MDHEN and CDR2 as SYDVKM. The V end was cut by 6 bases, the J end by 1 base, with 10 bases between. CDR3 length equals 14 residues. The CDR3 DNA reads as TGTGCCAGCAGATTACAGGGCAGCAATCAGCCCCAGCATTTT. It codes for CASRLQGSNQPQHF.

The chain carries TRBV7-6 and TRBJ2-2; 7 bases agree with TRBD1. The CDR3 consists of 16 residues. Germline CDR1 SGHVS, CDR2 FNYEAQ. V was clipped by 5 bases and J by 0 bases; unmatched bases: 6. In nucleotides, the CDR3 is TGTGCCAGCAGCGGCCGGACAGGCGCGAACACCGGGGAGCTGTTTTTT. The encoded protein is CASSGRTGANTGELFF.

The J gene is TRBJ2-3, the V gene TRBV18; 7 nucleotides match TRBD1. Germline V lookup: CDR1 KGHSH, CDR2 LQKENI. The CDR3 totals 14 residues. V lost 4 bases, J lost 3 bases, and 4 bases stayed unmatched. Here the CDR3 reads CASSQGARTDTQYF. CDR3 bases: TGTGCCAGCTCACAGGGGGCGCGTACAGATACGCAGTATTTT.

The chain couples TRBV19 to TRBJ2-7; 8 bases map to TRBD1. J gave up 6 bases and V 6 bases, and 7 bases lay outside the gene matches. The CDR3 has 13 residues. Germline CDR1 LNHDA, CDR2 SQIVND (reference sequence). CDR3 amino acids: CASRPDRGAEQYF. DNA of the CDR3: TGTGCCAGTAGACCCGACAGGGGAGCCGAGCAGTACTTC.